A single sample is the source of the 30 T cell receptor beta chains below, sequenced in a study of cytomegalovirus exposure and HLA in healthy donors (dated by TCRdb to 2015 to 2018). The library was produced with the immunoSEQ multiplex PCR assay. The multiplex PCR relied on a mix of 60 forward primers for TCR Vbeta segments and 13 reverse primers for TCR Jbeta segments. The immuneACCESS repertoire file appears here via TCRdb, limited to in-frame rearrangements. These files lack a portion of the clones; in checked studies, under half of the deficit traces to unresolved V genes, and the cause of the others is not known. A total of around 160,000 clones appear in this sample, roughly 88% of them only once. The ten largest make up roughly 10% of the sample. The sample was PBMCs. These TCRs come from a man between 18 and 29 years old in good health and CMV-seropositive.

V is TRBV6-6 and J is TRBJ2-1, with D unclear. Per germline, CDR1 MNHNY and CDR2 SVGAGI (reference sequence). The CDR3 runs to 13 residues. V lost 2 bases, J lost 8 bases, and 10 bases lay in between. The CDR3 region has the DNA TGTGCCAGCAGTTACGACTGGGTGGATGAGCAGTTCTTC. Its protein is CASSYDWVDEQFF.

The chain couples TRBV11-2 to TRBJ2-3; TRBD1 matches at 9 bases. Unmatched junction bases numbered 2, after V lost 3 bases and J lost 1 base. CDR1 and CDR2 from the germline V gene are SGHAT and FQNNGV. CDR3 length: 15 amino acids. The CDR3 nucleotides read TGTGCCAGCAGCTTCCGGGACAGGGGCACAGATACGCAGTATTTT. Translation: CASSFRDRGTDTQYF.

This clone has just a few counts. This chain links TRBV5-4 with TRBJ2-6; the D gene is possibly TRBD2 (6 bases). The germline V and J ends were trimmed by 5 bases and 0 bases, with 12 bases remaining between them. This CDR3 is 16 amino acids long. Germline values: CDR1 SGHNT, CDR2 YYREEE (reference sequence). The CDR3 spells CASSPGGLSGANVLTF. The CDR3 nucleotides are TGTGCCAGCAGTCCCGGGGGACTCTCTGGGGCCAACGTCCTGACTTTC.

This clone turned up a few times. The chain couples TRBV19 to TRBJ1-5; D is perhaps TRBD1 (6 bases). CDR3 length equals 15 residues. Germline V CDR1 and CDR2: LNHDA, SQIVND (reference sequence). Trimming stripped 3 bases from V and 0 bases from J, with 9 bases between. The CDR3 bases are TGTGCCAGTAGTATGTGGACAGCTAGCAATCAGCCCCAGCATTTT. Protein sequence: CASSMWTASNQPQHF. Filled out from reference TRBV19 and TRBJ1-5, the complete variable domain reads DGGITQSPKYLFRKEGQNVTLSCEQNLNHDAMYWYRQDPGQGLRLIYYSQIVNDFQKGDIAEGYSVSREKKESFPLTVTSAQKNPTAFYLCASSMWTASNQPQHFGDGTRLSIL.

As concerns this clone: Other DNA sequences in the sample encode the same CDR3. CDR3 loop: CASSLGQNQPQHF. The DNA of the CDR3 is TGCGCCAGCAGCTTGGGTCAGAATCAGCCCCAGCATTTT. The rearrangement joins TRBV5-1 to TRBJ1-5; D not certain. CDR1 is SGHRS, CDR2 YFSETQ, per germline. Between the trimmed V and J ends, which lost 0 bases and 4 bases, there was a span of 5 bases. The CDR3 sequence is 13 residues long.

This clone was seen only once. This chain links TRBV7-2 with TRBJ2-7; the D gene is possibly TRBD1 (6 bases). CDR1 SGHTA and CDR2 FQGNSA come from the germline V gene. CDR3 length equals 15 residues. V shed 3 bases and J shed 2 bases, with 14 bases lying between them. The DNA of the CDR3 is TGTGCCAGCAGCTTCAGGGGCAGCCTCCCCTACGAGCAGTACTTC. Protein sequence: CASSFRGSLPYEQYF. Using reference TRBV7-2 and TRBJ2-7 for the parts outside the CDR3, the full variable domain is GAGVSQSPSNKVTEKGKDVELRCDPISGHTALYWYRQSLGQGLEFLIYFQGNSAPDKSGLPSDRFSAERTGGSVSTLTIQRTQQEDSAVYLCASSFRGSLPYEQYFGPGTRLTVT.

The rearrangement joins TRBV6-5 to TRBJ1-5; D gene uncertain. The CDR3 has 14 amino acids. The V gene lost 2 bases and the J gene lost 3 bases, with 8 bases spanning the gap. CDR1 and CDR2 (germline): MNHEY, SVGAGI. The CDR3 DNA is TGTGCCAGCAGTTACGGCGGGAACAATCAGCCCCAGCATTTT. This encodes CASSYGGNNQPQHF.

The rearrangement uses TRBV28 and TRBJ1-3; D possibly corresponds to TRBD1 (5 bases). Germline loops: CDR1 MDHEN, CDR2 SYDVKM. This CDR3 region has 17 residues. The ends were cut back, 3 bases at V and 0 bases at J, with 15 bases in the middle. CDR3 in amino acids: CASSFGGAGISGNTIYF. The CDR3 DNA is TGTGCCAGCAGTTTTGGTGGGGCGGGGATCTCTGGAAACACCATATATTTT.

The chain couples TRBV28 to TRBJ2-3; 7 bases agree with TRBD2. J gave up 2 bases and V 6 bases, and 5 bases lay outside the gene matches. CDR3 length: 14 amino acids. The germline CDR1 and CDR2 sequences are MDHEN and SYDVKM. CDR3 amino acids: CASRRGTNTDTQYF. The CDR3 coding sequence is TGTGCCAGCAGGCGGGGGACGAACACAGATACGCAGTATTTT.

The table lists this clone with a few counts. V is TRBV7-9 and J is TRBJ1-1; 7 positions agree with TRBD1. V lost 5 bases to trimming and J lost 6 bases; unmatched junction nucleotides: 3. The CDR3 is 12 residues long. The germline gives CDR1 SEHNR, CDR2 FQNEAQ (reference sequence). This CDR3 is CASSPTGAEAFF. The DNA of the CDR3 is TGTGCCAGCAGCCCCACAGGGGCTGAAGCTTTCTTT.

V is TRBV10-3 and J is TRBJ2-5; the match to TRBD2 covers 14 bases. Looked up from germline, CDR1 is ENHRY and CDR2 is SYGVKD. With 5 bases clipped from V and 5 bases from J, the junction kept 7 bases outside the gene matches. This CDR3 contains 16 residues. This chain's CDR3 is CAISPGTSGGEETQYF. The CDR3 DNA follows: TGTGCCATCAGTCCAGGGACTAGCGGGGGCGAGGAGACCCAGTACTTC.

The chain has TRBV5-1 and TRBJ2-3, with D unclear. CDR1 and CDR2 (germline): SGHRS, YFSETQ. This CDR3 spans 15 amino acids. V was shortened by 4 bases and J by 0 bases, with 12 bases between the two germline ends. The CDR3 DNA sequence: TGCGCCAGCAGCCCCGTGGCGACTAGCACAGATACGCAGTATTTT. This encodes CASSPVATSTDTQYF.

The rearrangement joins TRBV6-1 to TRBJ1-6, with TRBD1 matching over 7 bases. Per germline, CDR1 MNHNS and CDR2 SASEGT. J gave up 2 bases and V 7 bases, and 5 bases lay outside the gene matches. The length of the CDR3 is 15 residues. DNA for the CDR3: TGTGCCAGCATAAGGACAGGCCCCTATAATTCACCCCTCCACTTT. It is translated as CASIRTGPYNSPLHF.

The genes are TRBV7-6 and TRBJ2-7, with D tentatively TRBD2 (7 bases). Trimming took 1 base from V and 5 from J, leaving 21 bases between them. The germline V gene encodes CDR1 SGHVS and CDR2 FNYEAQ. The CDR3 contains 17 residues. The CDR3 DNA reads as TGTGCCAGCAGCTTAGTCGGGGGGCAGGGGATCTGGAACGAGCAGTACTTC. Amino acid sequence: CASSLVGGQGIWNEQYF.

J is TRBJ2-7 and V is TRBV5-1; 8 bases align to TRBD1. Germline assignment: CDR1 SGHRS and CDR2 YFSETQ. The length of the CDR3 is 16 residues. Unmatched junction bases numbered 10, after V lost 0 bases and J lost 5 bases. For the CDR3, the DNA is TGCGCCAGCAGCTTGGCCGGAAAGACAGGGGTAGACGAGCAGTACTTC. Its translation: CASSLAGKTGVDEQYF.

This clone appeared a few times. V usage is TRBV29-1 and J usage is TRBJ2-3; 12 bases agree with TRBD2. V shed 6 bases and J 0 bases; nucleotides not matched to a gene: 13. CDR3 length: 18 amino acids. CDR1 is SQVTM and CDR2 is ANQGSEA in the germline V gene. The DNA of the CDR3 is TGCAGCGTCGACCCCCACGGACTAGCGGGGACTAGCACAGATACGCAGTATTTT. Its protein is CSVDPHGLAGTSTDTQYF.

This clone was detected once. The CDR3 region has the DNA TGCGCCAGCAGTGAGCCAGGGGGCTTCTACGAGCAGTACTTC. Translated, it gives CASSEPGGFYEQYF. The chain has TRBV10-2 and TRBJ2-7, with 8 bases aligning to TRBD1. From germline, CDR1 is WSHSY and CDR2 SAAADI. CDR3 length: 14 residues. V lost 2 bases and J lost 3; bases outside the gene matches: 3.

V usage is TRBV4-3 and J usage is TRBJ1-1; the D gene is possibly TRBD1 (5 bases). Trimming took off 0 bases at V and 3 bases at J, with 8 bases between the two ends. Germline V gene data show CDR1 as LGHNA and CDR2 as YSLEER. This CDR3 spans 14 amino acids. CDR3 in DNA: TGCGCCAGCAGCCAAGAGGGGGGTCACACTGAAGCTTTCTTT. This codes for CASSQEGGHTEAFF.

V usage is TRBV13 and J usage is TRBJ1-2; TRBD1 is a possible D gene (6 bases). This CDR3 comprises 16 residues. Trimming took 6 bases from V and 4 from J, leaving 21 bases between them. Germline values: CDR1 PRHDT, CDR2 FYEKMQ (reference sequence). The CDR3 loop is CASSLGQSDPGYGYTF. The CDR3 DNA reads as TGTGCCAGCAGTCTAGGACAGTCCGACCCCGGCTATGGCTACACCTTC.

The DNA of the CDR3 is TGTGCCAGCAGCTTAGCGCTCAGCGGGGATTACGAGCAGTACTTC. Protein: CASSLALSGDYEQYF. The chain uses TRBV7-2 and TRBJ2-7, with 7 bases fitting TRBD2. Germline assignment: CDR1 SGHTA and CDR2 FQGNSA. The CDR3 is made up of 15 amino acids. With V trimmed by 0 bases and J by 4 bases, 6 bases remained unmatched.

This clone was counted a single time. The CDR3 coding sequence is TGTGCCAGCAGTGCCCGACAGGGAGGCACTGAAGCTTTCTTT. Translation: CASSARQGGTEAFF. This chain connects TRBV6-6 to TRBJ1-1; the match to TRBD1 covers 7 bases. J lost 4 bases, V lost 5 bases, and 7 bases had no gene match. The CDR3 is made up of 14 amino acids. Germline CDR1 MNHNY, CDR2 SVGAGI (reference sequence).

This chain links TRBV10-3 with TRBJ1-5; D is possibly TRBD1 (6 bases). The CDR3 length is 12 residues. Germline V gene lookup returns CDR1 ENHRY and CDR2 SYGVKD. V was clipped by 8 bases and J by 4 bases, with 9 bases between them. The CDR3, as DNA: TGTGCCATCCCCGGACAGAATCAGCCCCAGCATTTT. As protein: CAIPGQNQPQHF.

The chain's CDR3 is CASSLEAGGPYEQYF. CDR3 DNA sequence: TGTGCCAGCAGCTTAGAGGCGGGGGGGCCGTACGAGCAGTACTTC. V gene TRBV7-9 combines with J gene TRBJ2-7; 9 bases fit TRBD2. Germline values: CDR1 SEHNR, CDR2 FQNEAQ (reference sequence). Unmatched junction bases numbered 5, after V lost 1 base and J lost 4 bases. The CDR3 contains 15 residues. Full variable domain (missing parts from reference TRBV7-9 and TRBJ2-7): DTGVSQNPRHKITKRGQNVTFRCDPISEHNRLYWYRQTLGQGPEFLTYFQNEAQLEKSRLLSDRFSAERPKGSFSTLEIQRTEQGDSAMYLCASSLEAGGPYEQYFGPGTRLTVT.

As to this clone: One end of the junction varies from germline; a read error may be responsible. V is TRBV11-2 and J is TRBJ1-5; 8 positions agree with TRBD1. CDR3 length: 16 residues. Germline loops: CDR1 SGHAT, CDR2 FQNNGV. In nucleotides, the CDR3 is TGTGCCAGCAGCTCTGGACAGGGAACTAGCGATCAGCCCCAGCATTTT. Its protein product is CASSSGQGTSDQPQHF.

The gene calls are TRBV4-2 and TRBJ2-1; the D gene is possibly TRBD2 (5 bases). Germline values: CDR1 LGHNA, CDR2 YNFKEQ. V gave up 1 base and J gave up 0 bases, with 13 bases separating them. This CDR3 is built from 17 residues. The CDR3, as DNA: TGTGCCAGCAGCCAAGGACCCGGACTCGACTCCTACAATGAGCAGTTCTTC. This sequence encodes CASSQGPGLDSYNEQFF.

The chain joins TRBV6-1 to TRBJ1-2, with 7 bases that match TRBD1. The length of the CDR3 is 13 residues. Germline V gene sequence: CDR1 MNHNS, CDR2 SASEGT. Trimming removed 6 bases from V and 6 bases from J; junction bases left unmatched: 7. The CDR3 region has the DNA TGTGCCAGCAGGCTCGACAGGGCAAATGGCTACACCTTC. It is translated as CASRLDRANGYTF.

CDR3 protein: CASSRTGSASSPLHF. The CDR3 DNA sequence: TGTGCCAGCAGCCGGACAGGATCCGCCTCGTCACCCCTCCACTTT. V and J are TRBV14 and TRBJ1-6; 7 nucleotides agree with TRBD1. Trimming at V came to 4 bases and at J to 10 bases, leaving 10 bases not matched to a gene. The CDR3 totals 15 residues. The germline V gene encodes CDR1 SGHDN and CDR2 FVKESK. The entire variable domain, with the rest obtained from reference TRBV14 and TRBJ1-6, is as follows: EAGVTQFPSHSVIEKGQTVTLRCDPISGHDNLYWYRRVMGKEIKFLLHFVKESKQDESGMPNNRFLAERTGGTYSTLKVQPAELEDSGVYFCASSRTGSASSPLHFGNGTRLTVT.

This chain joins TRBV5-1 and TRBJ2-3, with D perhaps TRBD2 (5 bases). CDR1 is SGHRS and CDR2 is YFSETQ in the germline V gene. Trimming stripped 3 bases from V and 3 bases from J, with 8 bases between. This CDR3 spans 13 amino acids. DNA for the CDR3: TGCGCCAGCAGCTCCCGGGGAACAGATACGCAGTATTTT. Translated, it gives CASSSRGTDTQYF.

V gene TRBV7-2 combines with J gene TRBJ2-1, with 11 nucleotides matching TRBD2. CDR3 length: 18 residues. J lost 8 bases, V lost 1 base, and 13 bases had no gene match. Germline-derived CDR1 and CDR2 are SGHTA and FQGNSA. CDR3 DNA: TGTGCCAGCAGCTTAGGGGCGTTACTAGCGGGGGCTATGGATGAGCAGTTCTTC. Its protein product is CASSLGALLAGAMDEQFF.

CDR3 nucleotides: TGTGCCAGCAGCCTGGGGACGGGGGGCCACGAGCAGTACTTC. Translation gives CASSLGTGGHEQYF. The gene calls are TRBV9 and TRBJ2-7; possibly TRBD2 for D (7 bases). V gave up 4 bases and J gave up 5 bases, with 16 bases separating them. Germline-derived CDR1 and CDR2 are SGDLS and YYNGEE. The CDR3 extends over 14 amino acids.